The 8 T cell receptor beta chains given below trace back to one sample, sequenced in a study of T cell repertoires in cytomegalovirus infection. TCRdb fed the reads into MiXCR, producing one record per CDR3 protein. The data show about 260,000 distinct CDR3 sequences, with around 15% seen just once and around 8.1% held by the top ten. The source material was PBMCs. Every receptor here comes from a human donor in good health (CMV status not recorded). Some clones in this sample may be carry-over from other donors' samples.

The chain combines TRBV29-1 with TRBJ2-7, with D perhaps TRBD1 (6 bases). Trimming took 5 bases from V and 0 from J, leaving 8 bases between them. Germline assignment: CDR1 SQVTM and CDR2 ANQGSEA. The CDR3 has 12 amino acids. The CDR3 reads CSVKDSSYEQYF. The DNA of the CDR3 is TGCAGCGTTAAGGACAGCTCCTACGAGCAGTACTTC.

The CDR3 protein is CASRGGVWTGVNMNTEAFF. The CDR3 DNA reads as TGTGCCAGCAGGGGAGGTGTTTGGACAGGGGTTAACATGAACACTGAAGCTTTCTTT. The chain is built from TRBV6-5 and TRBJ1-1; the match to TRBD1 covers 9 bases. Germline loops: CDR1 MNHEY, CDR2 SVGAGI. This CDR3 comprises 19 residues. With 6 bases clipped from V and 0 bases from J, the junction kept 17 bases outside the gene matches.

This clonotype was picked up many times. The V and J genes are TRBV7-3 and TRBJ2-1; 11 positions agree with TRBD2. The V gene's germline CDR1 is SGHTA and CDR2 FQGTGA. The CDR3 extends over 15 amino acids. V trimming: 5 bases; J trimming: 4 bases; junction bases outside the gene matches: 4. CDR3 amino acids: CASSEGLAVYNEQFF. The CDR3 bases are TGTGCCAGCAGCGAGGGACTAGCGGTTTACAATGAGCAGTTCTTC.

This clonotype was seen ten or more times. The V call is TRBV7-2, the J call TRBJ2-3; D is perhaps TRBD2 (5 bases). The CDR3 is made up of 15 amino acids. Germline CDR1 and CDR2: SGHTA and FQGNSA. The V and J ends lost 1 base and 2 bases respectively, with 10 bases between them. The CDR3 is CASSLVRGLTDTQYF. In nucleotides, the CDR3 is TGTGCCAGCAGCTTAGTGCGCGGGCTCACAGATACGCAGTATTTT.

V and J are TRBV2 and TRBJ1-1, with D unresolved. Trimming removed 1 base from V and 0 bases from J, with 6 bases in between. The V gene's germline CDR1 is SNHLY and CDR2 FYNNEI. This CDR3 comprises 14 residues. The CDR3 sequence: CASSEEALNTEAFF. CDR3 in DNA: TGTGCCAGCAGTGAAGAAGCTCTGAACACTGAAGCTTTCTTT.

The rearrangement links TRBV3-1 to TRBJ1-2, with D possibly matching TRBD1 (5 bases). The ends were cut back, 5 bases at V and 6 bases at J, with 19 bases in the middle. The CDR3 totals 15 residues. The germline gives CDR1 LGHDT, CDR2 YNNKEL (reference sequence). Here the CDR3 reads CASSFRDSSPHGYTF. CDR3 DNA sequence: TGTGCCAGCAGCTTCCGGGACTCCTCTCCACATGGCTACACCTTC.

There are a few counts of this clonotype. The gene calls are TRBV7-6 and TRBJ2-3; either TRBD1 or TRBD2 may supply D (5 bases each). Germline CDR1 SGHVS, CDR2 FNYEAQ. The CDR3 spans 15 residues. Trimming pared 5 bases from V and 0 bases from J, leaving 12 bases between. The CDR3 DNA is TGTGCCAGCAGCCCTGGGACGCCTAGCACAGATACGCAGTATTTT. It translates to CASSPGTPSTDTQYF.

This clonotype was found a few times. The J gene is TRBJ2-2, the V gene TRBV6-5; 8 bases line up with TRBD2. The CDR3 sequence is 14 residues long. The trim removed 7 bases at V and 1 base at J, leaving 2 bases unmatched. Germline assignment: CDR1 MNHEY and CDR2 SVGAGI. CDR3 residues: CASKRGRNTGELFF. The CDR3 DNA reads TGTGCCAGCAAGCGGGGGCGGAACACCGGGGAGCTGTTTTTT.